This T cell receptor beta chain was documented in a study of CD8 T cells in Susac syndrome. Recently defined diagnostic criteria for definite or probable disease were fulfilled by Susac syndrome patients. An input of about 0.45 to 1 ug of RNA was subjected to reverse transcription using random hexamers. TCR beta CDR3 was amplified by immunoSEQ covering 54 Vbeta and 13 Jbeta. One entry per CDR3 protein results from TCRdb running MiXCR on the immunoSEQ multiplex PCR reads. Among about 240,000 distinct CDR3 sequences listed, roughly 95% were seen once. The germline V gene encodes CDR1 SGHAT and CDR2 FQNNGV. The CDR3 covers 16 residues. J lost 3 bases, V lost 5 bases, and 6 bases had no gene match.

The origin of this receptor is a human donor with Susac syndrome. The chain recombines TRBV11-2 with TRBJ2-7, with 14 bases matching TRBD2. Material for sequencing was CD4+ T cells from PBMCs. The CDR3 loop is CASSHQGTSGSYEQYF. DNA of the CDR3: TGTGCCAGCAGCCACCAAGGGACTAGCGGGAGCTACGAGCAGTACTTC.